The 16 T cell receptor beta chains below all came from one sample that was sequenced in a study of identical twins. TCRdb recomputed calls from the 5' RACE reads with MiXCR, one row per CDR3 protein. In the table there are some 630,000 distinct CDR3 sequences, roughly 7.1% of which are singletons. These data are also associated with another study on yellow fever vaccine responses in identical twins.

The specimen sequenced was PBMCs. The receptor source for this set is a woman younger than 30 in good health.

This clonotype was detected only a few times. This chain links TRBV29-1 with TRBJ2-7; 14 bases line up with TRBD2. This CDR3 has 18 amino acids. V lost 4 bases to trimming and J lost 1 base; unmatched junction nucleotides: 12. The germline V gene has CDR1 SQVTM and CDR2 ANQGSEA. CDR3 sequence: CSVVGTTSGRAKSYEQYF. CDR3 DNA: TGCAGCGTTGTGGGGACGACTAGCGGGAGGGCCAAATCCTACGAGCAGTACTTC.

This clonotype was recorded many times. V and J are TRBV12-3 or TRBV12-4 and TRBJ1-2; D gene ambiguous. V was pared by 5 bases and J by 6 bases, with 13 bases between. CDR3 length: 13 residues. Here the CDR3 reads CASSLGTPDGYTF. CDR3 DNA: TGTGCCAGCAGTCTCGGAACCCCTGATGGCTACACCTTC.

The chain has TRBV29-1 and TRBJ2-1; TRBD1 agrees at 7 bases. Germline lookup yields CDR1 SQVTM and CDR2 ANQGSEA. Germline trimming cut 2 bases from V and 6 bases from J; bases unmatched to any gene: 19. The CDR3 runs 18 residues. For the CDR3, the DNA is TGCAGCGTTGAAATGGTAGGGGGCGCTTTCGATGGGGGCAATGAGCAGTTCTTC. The encoded protein is CSVEMVGGAFDGGNEQFF.

This clonotype was picked up a small number of times. V is TRBV25-1 and J is TRBJ2-7; D might be TRBD1 (7 bases). Germline V lookup: CDR1 MGHDK, CDR2 SYGVNS. The CDR3 is 13 residues long. V lost 10 bases and J 1 base, leaving 14 bases between the germline ends. The CDR3 sequence: CATKTGTSYEQYF. The CDR3 nucleotides are TGTGCCACCAAGACAGGGACTTCCTACGAGCAGTACTTC.

V is TRBV5-1 and J is TRBJ2-3; a possible D gene is TRBD1 (6 bases). There are 16 residues in the CDR3. CDR1 SGHRS and CDR2 YFSETQ come from the germline V gene. V lost 4 bases, J lost 0 bases, and 15 bases lay in between. The CDR3 loop reads CASSEQGVISTDTQYF. CDR3 coding DNA: TGCGCCAGCAGCGAACAGGGAGTTATTAGCACAGATACGCAGTATTTT.

The chain's CDR3 is CSARVSRGEQFF. CDR3 coding DNA: TGCAGTGCTAGAGTTTCGAGGGGTGAGCAGTTCTTC. The chain uses TRBV20-1 and TRBJ2-1, with D tentatively TRBD1 or TRBD2 (5 bases each). Germline CDR1 DFQATT, CDR2 SNEGSKA (reference sequence). The CDR3 extends over 12 amino acids. Trimming stripped 1 base from V and 9 bases from J, with 10 bases between.

The J gene is TRBJ2-1, the V gene TRBV6-5; a weak D match, TRBD2 (6 bases). This CDR3 spans 15 amino acids. Trimming removed 6 bases from V and 6 bases from J, with 18 bases in between. Germline values: CDR1 MNHEY, CDR2 SVGAGI. In DNA, the CDR3 is TGTGCCAGCAGCCCTGGGGCTAGCGCAATCAATGAGCAGTTCTTC. This encodes CASSPGASAINEQFF.

This clonotype showed up just a few times. The chain joins TRBV24-1 to TRBJ2-3, with D perhaps TRBD1 (5 bases). V dropped 4 bases and J dropped 2 bases, with 12 bases sitting between them. The CDR3 loop spans 15 amino acids. Germline CDR1 KGHDR, CDR2 SFDVKD. CDR3 residues: CATSEYRSSTDTQYF. As DNA, the CDR3 is TGTGCCACCAGTGAATACAGGAGTTCCACAGATACGCAGTATTTT.

The chain has TRBV27 and TRBJ2-2; 7 nucleotides align to TRBD1. V lost 5 bases and J lost 5; bases outside the gene matches: 8. Looked up from germline, CDR1 is MNHEY and CDR2 is SMNVEV (reference sequence). The CDR3 extends over 15 amino acids. The CDR3 nucleotides read TGTGCCAGCAGTCCCGAAACAGGGGAGACCGGGGAGCTGTTTTTT. This translates into CASSPETGETGELFF.

Many counts were recorded for this clonotype. The rearrangement joins TRBV20-1 to TRBJ2-5; TRBD1 agrees at 7 bases. The CDR3 runs 15 residues. After removal of 2 bases from V and 0 bases from J, the junction contained 6 bases not matched to a gene. Germline V gives CDR1 DFQATT, CDR2 SNEGSKA (reference sequence). The CDR3 here is CSARRITGDQETQYF. CDR3 nucleotides: TGCAGTGCTAGACGGATAACAGGGGACCAAGAGACCCAGTACTTC.

This clonotype showed up many times. The rearrangement uses TRBV10-3 and TRBJ2-1, with a possible D match to TRBD2 (5 bases). The CDR3 contains 13 residues. Trimming removed 8 bases from V and 2 bases from J, with 10 bases in between. CDR1 and CDR2 (germline): ENHRY, SYGVKD. The CDR3 spells CAIAAATYNEQFF. The CDR3 bases are TGTGCCATCGCAGCGGCTACCTACAATGAGCAGTTCTTC.

This clonotype was counted ten times or more. J is TRBJ2-2 and V is TRBV6-6; tentative D call: TRBD2 (6 bases). V gave up 5 bases and J gave up 6 bases, with 10 bases separating them. CDR1 and CDR2 from the germline V gene are MNHNY and SVGAGI (reference sequence). The CDR3 runs to 13 residues. DNA for the CDR3: TGTGCCAGCAGTGCCGCTAGCGCCGGGGAGCTGTTTTTT. Amino acid sequence: CASSAASAGELFF.

The chain links TRBV6-1 to TRBJ1-6; unclear D gene. The V end lost 5 bases, the J end lost 7 bases, and 12 bases lay between the germline ends. The germline CDR1 and CDR2 sequences are MNHNS and SASEGT. The CDR3 covers 14 residues. CDR3 amino acids: CASSPYVGNSPLHF. DNA for the CDR3: TGTGCCAGCAGTCCCTATGTGGGAAATTCACCCCTCCACTTT.

The table lists this clonotype with many counts. The V and J genes are TRBV20-1 and TRBJ2-1; possibly TRBD1 or TRBD2 for D (5 bases each). With 0 bases removed from V and 8 bases from J, the gap between germline ends came to 11 bases. Germline V lookup: CDR1 DFQATT, CDR2 SNEGSKA (reference sequence). The CDR3 length is 13 residues. The CDR3 spells CSARDYVGDEQFF. The CDR3 DNA follows: TGCAGTGCTAGAGATTACGTGGGGGATGAGCAGTTCTTC.

This clonotype occurred a few times. The chain has TRBV5-6 and TRBJ2-2; the D gene is possibly TRBD2 (6 bases). V was cut by 3 bases and J by 2 bases, with 17 bases left in between. The CDR3 is made up of 17 amino acids. Germline V gene lookup returns CDR1 SGHDT and CDR2 YYEEEE. CDR3 nucleotides: TGTGCCAGCAGCTCCGTTGAAGGGACTGACAACACCGGGGAGCTGTTTTTT. Translated, it gives CASSSVEGTDNTGELFF.

The rearrangement joins TRBV6-1 to TRBJ1-3; D is uncertain. This CDR3 has 15 residues. Trimming left V 5 bases short and J 0 bases short, with 11 bases between. Germline CDR1 is MNHNS and CDR2 is SASEGT. The CDR3 sequence: CASSTKTVSGNTIYF. The CDR3 DNA reads as TGTGCCAGCAGTACGAAAACAGTCTCTGGAAACACCATATATTTT.